These T cell receptor beta chains were read from a single sample in a study of lymphopenia after photon versus proton radiotherapy. Here immunoSEQ multiplex PCR was the method, and the copy in TCRdb shows in-frame clones only, minus some. Here the sample spans 15,000 or so clones, 80% to 90% being singletons. The sequences come from peripheral blood, collected from a patient treated with proton-based radiotherapy. The source is a woman aged 55-69 years with cholangiocarcinoma. Some clones in this sample may be carry-over from other donors' samples. The CDR3 runs from the conserved cysteine through the conserved F or W. A D gene is named only where the DNA matches it firmly. Only some rows state a clone size, as once, few, many or a class for expanded clones.

j_call v_call d_call cdr3_length clone_size cdr3_nt cdr3_aa
TRBJ1-6 TRBV5-8 TRBD1 17 . TGTGCCAGCAGTGGAGGACAGGGGGCCGGGCGAGTCCCACCCCTCCACTTT CASSGGQGAGRVPPLHF
TRBJ2-5 TRBV29-1 . 10 . TGCAGCGTTGGATCGACGGAGCAGTACTTC CSVGSTEQYF
TRBJ1-2 TRBV6-5 . 12 . TGTGCCAGCAGTTACCAGGGAAATGGCTACACCTTC CASSYQGNGYTF
TRBJ1-5 TRBV14 . 15 . TGTGCCAGCAGCCCTTCGGGATCCAGCAATCAGCCCCAGCATTTT CASSPSGSSNQPQHF
TRBJ1-2 TRBV5-5 TRBD1 14 . TGTGCCAGCAGCCGCCGACAGGGGGCGTACGTCTACACCTTC CASSRRQGAYVYTF
TRBJ2-7 TRBV2 . 11 . TGTGCCAGCAGTGATAGGTACGAGCAGTACTTC CASSDRYEQYF
TRBJ2-1 TRBV9 . 16 . TGTGCCAGCAGCGTTGGGTCGTACAGCTCCTACAATGAGCAGTTCTTC CASSVGSYSSYNEQFF
TRBJ2-5 TRBV27 . 16 . TGTGCCAGCAGTCCCCATGGGGGGGCTAACCAAGAGACCCAGTACTTC CASSPHGGANQETQYF
TRBJ2-1 TRBV14 TRBD1 14 . TGTGCCAGCAGCCTTGGACAGGGATACAATGAGCAGTTCTTC CASSLGQGYNEQFF
TRBJ1-1 TRBV18 . 14 . TGTGCCAGCTCACCACAGGGTACGAACACTGAAGCTTTCTTT CASSPQGTNTEAFF
TRBJ2-7 TRBV10-2 . 15 once TGCGCCAGCAGTGAGGCCTACTTTAGCTCCTACGAGCAGTACTTC CASSEAYFSSYEQYF